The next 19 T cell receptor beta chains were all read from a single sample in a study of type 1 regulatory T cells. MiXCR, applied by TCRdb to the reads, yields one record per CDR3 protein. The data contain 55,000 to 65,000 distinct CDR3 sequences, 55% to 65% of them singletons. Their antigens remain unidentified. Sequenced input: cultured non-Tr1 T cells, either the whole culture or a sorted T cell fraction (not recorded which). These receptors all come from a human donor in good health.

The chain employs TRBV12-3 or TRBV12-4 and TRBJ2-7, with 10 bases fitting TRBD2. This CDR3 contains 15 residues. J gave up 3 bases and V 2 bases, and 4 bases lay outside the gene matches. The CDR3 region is CASSLKREGLYEQYF. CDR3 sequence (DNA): TGTGCCAGCAGTTTAAAGCGGGAGGGCCTCTACGAGCAGTACTTC.

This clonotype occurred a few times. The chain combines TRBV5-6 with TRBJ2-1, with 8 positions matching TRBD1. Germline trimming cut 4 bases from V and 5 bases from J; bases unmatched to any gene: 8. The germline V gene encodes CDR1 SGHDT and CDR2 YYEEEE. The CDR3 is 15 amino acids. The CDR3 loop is CASSRPGTGNNEQFF. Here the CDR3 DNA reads TGTGCCAGCAGCCGTCCCGGGACAGGTAACAATGAGCAGTTCTTC. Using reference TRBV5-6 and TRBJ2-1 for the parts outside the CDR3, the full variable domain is DAGVTQSPTHLIKTRGQQVTLRCSPKSGHDTVSWYQQALGQGPQFIFQYYEEEERQRGNFPDRFSGHQFPNYSSELNVNALLLGDSALYLCASSRPGTGNNEQFFGPGTRLTVL.

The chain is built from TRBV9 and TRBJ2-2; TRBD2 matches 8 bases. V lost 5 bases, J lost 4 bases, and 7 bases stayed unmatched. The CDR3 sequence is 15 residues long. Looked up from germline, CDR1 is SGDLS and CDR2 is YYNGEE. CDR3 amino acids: CASRQSGSSTGELFF. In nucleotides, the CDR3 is TGTGCCAGCAGACAGAGCGGGAGTTCCACCGGGGAGCTGTTTTTT.

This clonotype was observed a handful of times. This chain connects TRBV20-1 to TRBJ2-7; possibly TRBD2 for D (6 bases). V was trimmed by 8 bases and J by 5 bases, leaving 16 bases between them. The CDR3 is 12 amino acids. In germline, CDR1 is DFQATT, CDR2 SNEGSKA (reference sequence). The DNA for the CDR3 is TGCAGTCTGCGGCGGGATTCTGACGAGCAGTACTTC. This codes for CSLRRDSDEQYF.

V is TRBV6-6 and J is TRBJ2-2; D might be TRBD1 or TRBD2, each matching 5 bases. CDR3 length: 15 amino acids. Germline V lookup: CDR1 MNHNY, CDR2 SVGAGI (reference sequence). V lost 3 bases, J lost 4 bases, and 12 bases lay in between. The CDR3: CASSYLRDGTGELFF. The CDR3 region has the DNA TGTGCCAGCAGTTATCTTCGGGACGGCACCGGGGAGCTGTTTTTT.

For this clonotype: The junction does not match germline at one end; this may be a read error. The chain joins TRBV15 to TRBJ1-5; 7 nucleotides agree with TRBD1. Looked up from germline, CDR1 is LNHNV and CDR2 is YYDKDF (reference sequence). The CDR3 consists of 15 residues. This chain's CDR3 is CATSRATGLNRPQHF. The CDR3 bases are TGTGCCACCAGCAGGGCGACAGGGTTAAATCGGCCCCAGCATTTT.

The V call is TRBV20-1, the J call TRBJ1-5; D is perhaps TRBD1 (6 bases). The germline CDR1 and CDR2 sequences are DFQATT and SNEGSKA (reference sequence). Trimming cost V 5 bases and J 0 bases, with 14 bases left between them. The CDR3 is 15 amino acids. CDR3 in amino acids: CSAGTGSYSNQPQHF. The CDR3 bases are TGCAGTGCTGGAACAGGGTCTTATAGCAATCAGCCCCAGCATTTT.

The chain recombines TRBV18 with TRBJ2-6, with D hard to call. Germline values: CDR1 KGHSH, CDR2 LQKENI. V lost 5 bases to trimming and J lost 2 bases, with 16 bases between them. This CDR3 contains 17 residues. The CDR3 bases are TGTGCCAGCTCAGAGGTACTAACAGTGACTGGGGCCAACGTCCTGACTTTC. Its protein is CASSEVLTVTGANVLTF.

CDR3 bases: TGCGCCAGCAGCTTGGGTACAAGCGGGAGAGATAAGGGCGAGCAGTACTTC. Residues: CASSLGTSGRDKGEQYF. The V gene is TRBV5-1, the J gene TRBJ2-7; 8 bases are a match to TRBD2. The CDR3 runs 17 residues. Germline V gene sequence: CDR1 SGHRS, CDR2 YFSETQ. Trimming took 0 bases from V and 6 from J; bases not matched to a gene: 14.

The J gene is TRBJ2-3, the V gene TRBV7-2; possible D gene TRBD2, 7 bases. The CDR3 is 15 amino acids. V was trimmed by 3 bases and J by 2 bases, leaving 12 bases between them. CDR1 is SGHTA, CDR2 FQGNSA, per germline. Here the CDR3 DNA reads TGTGCCAGCAGCTTTGGGGGGGCCCCCACAGATACGCAGTATTTT. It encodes CASSFGGAPTDTQYF.

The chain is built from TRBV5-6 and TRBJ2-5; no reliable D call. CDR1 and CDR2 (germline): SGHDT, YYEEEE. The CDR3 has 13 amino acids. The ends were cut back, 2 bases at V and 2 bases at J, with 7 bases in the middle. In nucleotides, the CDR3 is TGTGCCAGCAGCTTTGACACGCAAGAGACCCAGTACTTC. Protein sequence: CASSFDTQETQYF.

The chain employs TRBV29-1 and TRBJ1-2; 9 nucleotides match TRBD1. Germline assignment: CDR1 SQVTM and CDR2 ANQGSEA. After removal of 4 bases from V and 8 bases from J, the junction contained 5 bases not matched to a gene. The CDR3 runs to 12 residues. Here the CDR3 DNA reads TGCAGCGTTGGGGGACAGGGACGGGGCTACACCTTC. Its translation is CSVGGQGRGYTF.

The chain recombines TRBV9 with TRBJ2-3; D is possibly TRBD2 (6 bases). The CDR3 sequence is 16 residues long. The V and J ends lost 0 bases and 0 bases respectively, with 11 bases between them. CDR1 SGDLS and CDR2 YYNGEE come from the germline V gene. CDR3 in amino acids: CASSVGPGESTDTQYF. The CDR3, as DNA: TGTGCCAGCAGCGTAGGGCCGGGAGAGAGCACAGATACGCAGTATTTT.

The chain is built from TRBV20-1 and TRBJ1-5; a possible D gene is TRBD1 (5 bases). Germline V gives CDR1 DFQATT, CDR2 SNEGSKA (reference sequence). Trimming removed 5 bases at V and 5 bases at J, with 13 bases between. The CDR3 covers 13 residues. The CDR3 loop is CSASRGADQPQHF. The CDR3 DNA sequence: TGCAGTGCTTCCCGGGGCGCCGATCAGCCCCAGCATTTT.

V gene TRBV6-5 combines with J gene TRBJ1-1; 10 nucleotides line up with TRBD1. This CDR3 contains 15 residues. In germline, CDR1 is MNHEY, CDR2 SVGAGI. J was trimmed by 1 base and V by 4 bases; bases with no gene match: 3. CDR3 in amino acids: CASSSRTGGNTEAFF. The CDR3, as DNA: TGTGCCAGCAGTTCCCGGACAGGGGGGAACACTGAAGCTTTCTTT.

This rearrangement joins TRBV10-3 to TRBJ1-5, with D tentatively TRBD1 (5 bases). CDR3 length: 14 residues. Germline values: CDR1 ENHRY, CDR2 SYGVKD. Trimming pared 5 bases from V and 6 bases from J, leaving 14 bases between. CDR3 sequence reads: CAISLEAGLQPQHF. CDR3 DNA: TGTGCCATCAGTCTGGAGGCAGGGCTTCAGCCCCAGCATTTT.

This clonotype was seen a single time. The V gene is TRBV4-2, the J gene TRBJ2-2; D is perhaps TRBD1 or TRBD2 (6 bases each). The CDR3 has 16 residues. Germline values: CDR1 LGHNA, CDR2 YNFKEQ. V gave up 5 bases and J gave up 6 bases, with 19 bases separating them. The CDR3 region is CASSARRGEPAGELFF. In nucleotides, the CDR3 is TGTGCCAGCAGCGCAAGGAGGGGGGAGCCGGCCGGGGAGCTGTTTTTT.

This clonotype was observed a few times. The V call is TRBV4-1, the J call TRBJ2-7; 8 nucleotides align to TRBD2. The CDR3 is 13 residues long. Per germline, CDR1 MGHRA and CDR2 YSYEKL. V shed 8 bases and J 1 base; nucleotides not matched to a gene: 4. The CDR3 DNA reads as TGCGCCAGCCGGACTAGCCCTTCCTACGAGCAGTACTTC. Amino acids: CASRTSPSYEQYF.

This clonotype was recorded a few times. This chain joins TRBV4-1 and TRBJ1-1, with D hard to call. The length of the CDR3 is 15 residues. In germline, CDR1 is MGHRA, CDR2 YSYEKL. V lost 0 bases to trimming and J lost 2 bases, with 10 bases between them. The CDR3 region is CASSQDLIFNTEAFF. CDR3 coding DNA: TGCGCCAGCAGCCAAGATTTGATTTTTAACACTGAAGCTTTCTTT.